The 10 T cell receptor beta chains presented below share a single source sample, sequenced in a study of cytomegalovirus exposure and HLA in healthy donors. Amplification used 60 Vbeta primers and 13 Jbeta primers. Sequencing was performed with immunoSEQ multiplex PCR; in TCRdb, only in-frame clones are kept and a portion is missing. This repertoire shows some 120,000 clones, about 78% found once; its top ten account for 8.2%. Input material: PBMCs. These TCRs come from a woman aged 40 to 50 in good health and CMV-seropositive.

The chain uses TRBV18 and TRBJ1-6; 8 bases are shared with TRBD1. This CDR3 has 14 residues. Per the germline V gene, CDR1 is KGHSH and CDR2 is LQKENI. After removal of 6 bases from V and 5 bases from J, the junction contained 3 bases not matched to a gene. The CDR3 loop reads CASSVDRDNSPLHF. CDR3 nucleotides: TGTGCCAGCTCCGTGGACAGGGATAATTCACCCCTCCACTTT.

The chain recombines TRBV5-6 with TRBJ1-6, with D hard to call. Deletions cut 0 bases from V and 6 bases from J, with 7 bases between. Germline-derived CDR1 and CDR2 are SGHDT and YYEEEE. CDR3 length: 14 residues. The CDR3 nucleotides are TGTGCCAGCAGCTTGGCCGGGAGTAATTCACCCCTCCACTTT. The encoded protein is CASSLAGSNSPLHF.

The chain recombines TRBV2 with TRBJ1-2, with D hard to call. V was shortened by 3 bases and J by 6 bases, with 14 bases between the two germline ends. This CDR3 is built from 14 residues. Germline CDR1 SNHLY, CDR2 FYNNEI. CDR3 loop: CASSERRRENGYTF. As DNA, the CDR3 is TGTGCCAGCAGTGAGAGGAGGAGAGAGAATGGCTACACCTTC. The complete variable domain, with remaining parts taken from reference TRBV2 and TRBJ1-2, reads EPEVTQTPSHQVTQMGQEVILRCVPISNHLYFYWYRQILGQKVEFLVSFYNNEISEKSEIFDDQFSVERPDGSNFTLKIRSTKLEDSAMYFCASSERRRENGYTFGSGTRLTVV.

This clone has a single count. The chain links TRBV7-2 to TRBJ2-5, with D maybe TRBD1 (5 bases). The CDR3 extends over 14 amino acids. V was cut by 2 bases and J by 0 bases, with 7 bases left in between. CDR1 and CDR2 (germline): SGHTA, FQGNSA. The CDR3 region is CASSLQGYQETQYF. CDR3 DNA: TGTGCCAGCAGCTTACAGGGTTACCAAGAGACCCAGTACTTC.

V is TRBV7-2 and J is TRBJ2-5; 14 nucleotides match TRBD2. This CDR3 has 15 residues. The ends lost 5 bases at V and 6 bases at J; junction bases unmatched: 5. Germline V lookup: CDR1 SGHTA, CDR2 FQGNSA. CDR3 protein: CASSAGLAGAKTQYF. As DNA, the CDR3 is TGTGCCAGCAGCGCGGGACTAGCGGGGGCTAAGACCCAGTACTTC.

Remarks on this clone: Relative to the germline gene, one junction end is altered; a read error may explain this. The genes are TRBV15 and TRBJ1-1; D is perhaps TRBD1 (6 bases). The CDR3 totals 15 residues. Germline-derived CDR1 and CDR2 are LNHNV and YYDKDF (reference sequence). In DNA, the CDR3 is TGTACCACCAGCAGAGGGGGGGAAGAAAGCACTGAAGCTTTCTTT. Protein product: CTTSRGGEESTEAFF.

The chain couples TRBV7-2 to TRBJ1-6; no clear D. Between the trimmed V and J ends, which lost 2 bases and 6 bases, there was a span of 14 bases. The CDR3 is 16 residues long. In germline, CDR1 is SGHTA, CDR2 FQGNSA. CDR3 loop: CASSLNGPEVNSPLHF. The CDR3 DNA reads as TGTGCCAGCAGCTTAAATGGGCCGGAGGTTAATTCACCCCTCCACTTT.

The CDR3: CASRDRGRHTEAFF. Here the CDR3 DNA reads TGTGCCAGTAGGGACAGGGGTAGGCACACTGAAGCTTTCTTT. The V and J genes are TRBV19 and TRBJ1-1, with TRBD1 matching over 9 bases. Germline trimming cut 6 bases from V and 3 bases from J; bases unmatched to any gene: 5. Germline CDR1 reads LNHDA; CDR2 reads SQIVND (reference sequence). This CDR3 is 14 amino acids long.

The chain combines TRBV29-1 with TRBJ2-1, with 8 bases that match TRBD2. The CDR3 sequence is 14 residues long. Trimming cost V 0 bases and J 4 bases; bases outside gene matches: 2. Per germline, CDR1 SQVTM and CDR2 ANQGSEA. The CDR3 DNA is TGCAGCGTTGAAGACCTAGCGGGTTACAATGAGCAGTTCTTC. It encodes CSVEDLAGYNEQFF.

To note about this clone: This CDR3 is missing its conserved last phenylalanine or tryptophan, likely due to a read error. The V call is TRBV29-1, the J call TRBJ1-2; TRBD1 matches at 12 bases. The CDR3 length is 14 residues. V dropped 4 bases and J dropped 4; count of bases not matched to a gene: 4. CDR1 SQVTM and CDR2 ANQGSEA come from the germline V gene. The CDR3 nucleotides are TGCAGCGTTGCGGGACAGGGGGCCGGCTATGGCTACACCCTC. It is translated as CSVAGQGAGYGYTL.